One and the same sample provided the 21 T cell receptor beta chains below, sequenced in a study of siplizumab effects on memory and regulatory T cells. Assay: immunoSEQ multiplex PCR; the TCRdb copy retains only in-frame clones and omits some. The table lists about 100,000 clones, roughly 93% of them singletons. The sample was Tregs sorted from blood. These receptor sequences come from a human donor in good health.

Here the CDR3 DNA reads TGTGCCAGCAGTGATGGGACAGGGGCCACAGATACGCAGTATTTT. This sequence encodes CASSDGTGATDTQYF. The chain recombines TRBV2 with TRBJ2-3; 10 bases align to TRBD1. Germline V gives CDR1 SNHLY, CDR2 FYNNEI. The CDR3 has 15 residues. The ends lost 3 bases at V and 2 bases at J; junction bases unmatched: 2. The variable domain in full, with the rest retrieved from reference TRBV2 and TRBJ2-3, is EPEVTQTPSHQVTQMGQEVILRCVPISNHLYFYWYRQILGQKVEFLVSFYNNEISEKSEIFDDQFSVERPDGSNFTLKIRSTKLEDSAMYFCASSDGTGATDTQYFGPGTRLTVL.

The J gene is TRBJ1-5, the V gene TRBV2, with 11 bases identical to TRBD1. Germline V gene data show CDR1 as SNHLY and CDR2 as FYNNEI. Germline trimming cut 6 bases from V and 6 bases from J; bases unmatched to any gene: 4. The CDR3 extends over 14 amino acids. The CDR3 DNA sequence: TGTGCCAGCAGAATGGGGACAGGGGGTCAGCCCCAGCATTTT. Translating gives CASRMGTGGQPQHF.

This clone was counted only a few times. The chain recombines TRBV4-2 with TRBJ1-4, with D unclear. The CDR3 spans 13 residues. Trimming cost V 3 bases and J 8 bases, with 10 bases left between them. Germline lookup yields CDR1 LGHNA and CDR2 YNFKEQ. Here the CDR3 DNA reads TGTGCCAGCAGCCACCAAGGGTACGAAAAACTGTTTTTT. Its protein is CASSHQGYEKLFF.

V is TRBV29-1 and J is TRBJ2-2; possibly TRBD1 or TRBD2 for D (5 bases each). CDR1 and CDR2 (germline): SQVTM, ANQGSEA. The CDR3 totals 14 residues. V lost 5 bases and J lost 0, with 10 bases in between. The CDR3 DNA follows: TGCAGCGTTCCGGGACGGGCGAACACCGGGGAGCTGTTTTTT. The encoded protein is CSVPGRANTGELFF.

This clone came up once. This chain links TRBV18 with TRBJ2-3; D not resolved. This CDR3 region has 12 residues. The germline V and J ends were trimmed by 6 bases and 6 bases, with 10 bases remaining between them. Looked up from germline, CDR1 is KGHSH and CDR2 is LQKENI. In DNA, the CDR3 is TGTGCCAGCTCGTACCCTGAGGATACGCAGTATTTT. It is translated as CASSYPEDTQYF.

V is TRBV25-1 and J is TRBJ1-2, with D unresolved. Germline assignment: CDR1 MGHDK and CDR2 SYGVNS. The V end was cut by 0 bases, the J end by 6 bases, with 14 bases between. CDR3 length: 15 amino acids. The CDR3 region is CASSEYTWQSNGYTF. The CDR3, as DNA: TGTGCCAGCAGTGAATATACCTGGCAATCCAATGGCTACACCTTC.

V is TRBV4-1 and J is TRBJ2-1, with TRBD2 as a possible D gene (6 bases). The CDR3 extends over 15 amino acids. Between the trimmed V and J ends, which lost 0 bases and 3 bases, there was a span of 9 bases. The germline V gene has CDR1 MGHRA and CDR2 YSYEKL. The CDR3 DNA is TGCGCCAGCAGCCAAGATCGGCGGGACTACAATGAGCAGTTCTTC. Its protein product is CASSQDRRDYNEQFF.

This clone was observed a few times. The rearrangement uses TRBV5-4 and TRBJ1-6; 9 bases are shared with TRBD1. This CDR3 has 16 amino acids. Germline V lookup: CDR1 SGHNT, CDR2 YYREEE (reference sequence). The V gene end was trimmed by 4 bases and the J gene end by 10 bases; junction bases not matched to a gene: 12. The CDR3 DNA reads as TGTGCCAGCAGCACATGGCCGAGACAGGGGGGATCACCCCTCCACTTT. It specifies CASSTWPRQGGSPLHF.

The chain recombines TRBV15 with TRBJ2-2; 9 nucleotides agree with TRBD2. The CDR3 contains 16 residues. The V segment lost 2 bases and the J segment 1 base; nucleotides outside the gene matches: 2. Germline-derived CDR1 and CDR2 are LNHNV and YYDKDF (reference sequence). The CDR3 DNA sequence: TGTGCCACCAGCAGAAAGCGGGGGGAGAACACCGGGGAGCTGTTTTTT. As protein: CATSRKRGENTGELFF.

This chain connects TRBV6-5 to TRBJ1-2, with D possibly TRBD1 on 6 matching bases. CDR3 length: 15 amino acids. V was trimmed by 6 bases and J by 2 bases, leaving 16 bases between them. The germline gives CDR1 MNHEY, CDR2 SVGAGI. The CDR3 DNA follows: TGTGCCAGCAGATTTTCAGGGGAGTCCAACTATGGCTACACCTTC. Translated: CASRFSGESNYGYTF.

The chain combines TRBV20-1 with TRBJ2-3; no definite D call. The CDR3 is 10 residues long. Germline-derived CDR1 and CDR2 are DFQATT and SNEGSKA (reference sequence). The V end was cut by 5 bases, the J end by 5 bases, with 5 bases between. CDR3 loop: CSAYRDTQYF. CDR3 in DNA: TGCAGTGCTTACCGAGATACGCAGTATTTT.

The chain links TRBV9 to TRBJ2-3; 9 nucleotides align to TRBD2. V lost 0 bases, J lost 5 bases, and 7 bases stayed unmatched. The CDR3 has 16 amino acids. The germline V gene has CDR1 SGDLS and CDR2 YYNGEE. CDR3 in DNA: TGTGCCAGCAGCGTAGAGGCGGGAGGGCTGCAAGATACGCAGTATTTT. It translates to CASSVEAGGLQDTQYF.

V gene TRBV27 combines with J gene TRBJ1-2; tentative D call: TRBD1 (6 bases). This CDR3 is 15 amino acids long. Germline loops: CDR1 MNHEY, CDR2 SMNVEV (reference sequence). Trimming pared 0 bases from V and 5 bases from J, leaving 13 bases between. The CDR3 loop reads CASSLSPTGSYGYTF. CDR3 nucleotides: TGTGCCAGCAGTTTATCCCCGACAGGAAGTTATGGCTACACCTTC.

This chain links TRBV18 with TRBJ2-7; 11 nucleotides agree with TRBD2. Looked up from germline, CDR1 is KGHSH and CDR2 is LQKENI. The V and J ends lost 2 bases and 4 bases, in that order; junction bases with no gene match: 7. There are 16 residues in the CDR3. CDR3 amino acids: CASSPLAGGPPYEQYF. DNA of the CDR3: TGTGCCAGCTCACCATTAGCGGGAGGGCCACCTTACGAGCAGTACTTC.

This clone came up a few times. The chain couples TRBV4-1 to TRBJ2-7; D is unclear. Germline CDR1 and CDR2: MGHRA and YSYEKL. With 2 bases removed from V and 2 bases from J, the gap between germline ends came to 7 bases. The CDR3 has 13 residues. The CDR3 here is CASSQSYPYEQYF. The CDR3 DNA follows: TGCGCCAGCAGCCAATCTTATCCCTACGAGCAGTACTTC.

This clone occurred once. In this CDR3 the conserved last residue, phenylalanine or tryptophan, is missing, so a read error is likely. The limits of the CDR3 on the DNA are not certain, so only TCRdb's listed CDR3 is given. This chain connects TRBV4-3 to TRBJ1-2. The CDR3 spans 13 amino acids, including both terminal residues. In germline, CDR1 is LGHNA, CDR2 YSLEER. The CDR3: CASSARQGRRKTY.

The chain joins TRBV5-1 to TRBJ2-6; D is possibly TRBD1 (6 bases). CDR3 length: 16 amino acids. Germline lookup yields CDR1 SGHRS and CDR2 YFSETQ. The V and J ends lost 4 bases and 0 bases respectively, with 11 bases between them. The CDR3 DNA reads as TGCGCCAGCAGCCCAGGGGCCCTCTCTGGGGCCAACGTCCTGACTTTC. Its protein product is CASSPGALSGANVLTF.

V usage is TRBV9 and J usage is TRBJ2-1; D gene unclear. The CDR3 consists of 14 residues. V lost 2 bases to trimming and J lost 6 bases, with 12 bases between them. Germline CDR1 SGDLS, CDR2 YYNGEE. CDR3 sequence (DNA): TGTGCCAGCAGCGTGAGACCCCAGGTCAATGAGCAGTTCTTC. This codes for CASSVRPQVNEQFF.

This rearrangement joins TRBV18 to TRBJ2-2; weak D call: TRBD1 (5 bases). The ends were cut back, 3 bases at V and 6 bases at J, with 11 bases in the middle. Germline assignment: CDR1 KGHSH and CDR2 LQKENI. The CDR3 is made up of 14 amino acids. The CDR3 reads CASSPRQKSGELFF. CDR3 DNA sequence: TGTGCCAGCTCACCTAGACAGAAGTCCGGGGAGCTGTTTTTT. The variable domain in full, completed from reference TRBV18 and TRBJ2-2, reads NAGVMQNPRHLVRRRGQEARLRCSPMKGHSHVYWYRQLPEEGLKFMVYLQKENIIDESGMPKERFSAEFPKEGPSILRIQQVVRGDSAAYFCASSPRQKSGELFFGEGSRLTVL.

The chain recombines TRBV27 with TRBJ2-7, with TRBD1 matching 8 bases. The V and J ends lost 2 bases and 2 bases, in that order; junction bases with no gene match: 2. The germline V gene encodes CDR1 MNHEY and CDR2 SMNVEV (reference sequence). The CDR3 is made up of 14 amino acids. This chain's CDR3 is CASSLQGAPYEQYF. For the CDR3, the DNA is TGTGCCAGCAGTTTACAGGGGGCCCCCTACGAGCAGTACTTC.

The chain employs TRBV6-1 and TRBJ2-5; D gene ambiguous. V was trimmed by 6 bases and J by 1 base, leaving 15 bases between them. The germline V gene has CDR1 MNHNS and CDR2 SASEGT. The CDR3 extends over 15 amino acids. CDR3 sequence reads: CASRLTENGQETQYF. The DNA of the CDR3 is TGTGCCAGCAGGTTGACTGAGAACGGCCAAGAGACCCAGTACTTC.